This T cell receptor beta chain emerged from a study of blood T cells in healthy people across ages. Study findings and constraints: Because sorting was not performed, PBMCs prevented conclusive naive versus antigen-experienced comparison. Underestimates were what the diversity estimates from one million T cells were considered to be.

Staff drew ten milliliters of peripheral blood from each donor. This clonotype appeared once. Antigen specificity is unknown. A much more abundant neighbour one base away suggests this may be a read error. V lost 7 bases and J lost 1, with 12 bases in between. The CDR3 runs 13 residues. The germline gives CDR1 SGHRS, CDR2 YFSETQ. Next came a second PCR, run for roughly 7 to 12 cycles, which used a sample-barcoded 5' primer along with a J-beta primer mix. Sequencing yielded, for each sample, at least 2.5 million paired-end reads carrying CDR3. Using its own MiXCR run on the 5' RACE reads, TCRdb lists one record per CDR3 protein. The data show about 1.7 million distinct CDR3 sequences, with roughly 27% seen just once and 7.7% held by the top ten.

The chain uses TRBV5-1 and TRBJ2-7; D may be TRBD1 (6 bases). Sequencing input: blood. The receptor comes from a young woman in good health. The CDR3 bases are TGCGCCAGCGGGGGCAGGTTGTCCTACGAGCAGTACTTC. Translating gives CASGGRLSYEQYF.